The T cell receptor beta chain under discussion was sequenced for a study of blood T cell repertoires in COVID-19. Germline V gene data show CDR1 as SEHNR and CDR2 as FQNEAQ (reference sequence). This CDR3 comprises 14 residues. Deletions cut 5 bases from V and 3 bases from J, with 14 bases between. Data came from immunoSEQ multiplex PCR; TCRdb stores just in-frame clones and leaves some out. Of 90,000 to 150,000 clones in the sample, about nine tenths were seen once. V and J are TRBV7-9 and TRBJ2-7; tentatively, D is TRBD1 (6 bases). This clonotype originated in a man between 65 and 85 years old who had recovered from COVID-19. The sample taken for sequencing was peripheral blood. The CDR3 bases are TGTGCCAGCAGCACAAGGGGGTATATCTACGAGCAGTACTTC. Translation: CASSTRGYIYEQYF. The entire variable domain, with the rest obtained from reference TRBV7-9 and TRBJ2-7, is as follows: DTGVSQNPRHKITKRGQNVTFRCDPISEHNRLYWYRQTLGQGPEFLTYFQNEAQLEKSRLLSDRFSAERPKGSFSTLEIQRTEQGDSAMYLCASSTRGYIYEQYFGPGTRLTVT.